These 16 T cell receptor beta chains share one sample of origin, sequenced in a study of blood T cells in healthy people across ages. For the second PCR, which ran for roughly 7 to 11 cycles, a sample-barcoded 5' primer and a J-beta primer mix were used. MiXCR, run by TCRdb on the 5' RACE reads, gives a single entry per CDR3 protein. The profile shows 1.5 million to 2 million distinct CDR3 sequences, roughly 50% of them singletons. The sequenced sample was blood. These receptors originate from a woman aged 40 to 50 in good health.

This rearrangement joins TRBV7-2 to TRBJ2-3, with TRBD2 matching 11 bases. Germline V gives CDR1 SGHTA, CDR2 FQGNSA. The CDR3 covers 15 residues. V lost 7 bases and J lost 1; bases outside the gene matches: 4. In DNA, the CDR3 is TGTGCCAGCACCCTGACTAGCGGGGGCACAGATACGCAGTATTTT. Its protein product is CASTLTSGGTDTQYF.

The chain combines TRBV12-3 or TRBV12-4 with TRBJ1-1, with D perhaps matching TRBD1 (5 bases). V was cut by 5 bases and J by 2 bases, with 12 bases left in between. The CDR3 runs 14 residues. The CDR3 coding sequence is TGTGCCAGCAGTGTAAGGGGTACCAACACTGAAGCTTTCTTT. Translated: CASSVRGTNTEAFF.

The chain couples TRBV12-3 or TRBV12-4 to TRBJ1-5, with TRBD1 identical over 10 bases. The CDR3 spans 16 residues. The junction had 7 bases not matched to a gene; V was cut back by 4 bases and J by 4 bases. The chain's CDR3 is CASSSPGQGSNQPQHF. The CDR3 DNA reads TGTGCCAGCAGTTCGCCGGGACAGGGGTCGAATCAGCCCCAGCATTTT.

V gene TRBV29-1 combines with J gene TRBJ2-3, with 10 bases that match TRBD2. CDR3 length: 13 residues. Germline trimming cut 5 bases from V and 4 bases from J; bases unmatched to any gene: 3. The germline CDR1 and CDR2 sequences are SQVTM and ANQGSEA. Written as DNA, the CDR3 is TGCAGCGTTTTAGCGGGGGGCCCAGATACGCAGTATTTT. Amino acid sequence: CSVLAGGPDTQYF.

V gene TRBV7-2 combines with J gene TRBJ1-4; 9 bases line up with TRBD1. Germline CDR1 is SGHTA and CDR2 is FQGNSA. Trimming at V came to 5 bases and at J to 8 bases, leaving 6 bases not matched to a gene. The CDR3 covers 14 residues. The CDR3 is CASSEDRGREKLFF. CDR3 DNA sequence: TGTGCCAGCAGCGAAGACAGGGGGAGAGAAAAACTGTTTTTT.

With respect to this clonotype: Being one base from a much bigger clone, this may be a read error. J is TRBJ2-4 and V is TRBV20-1; D is perhaps TRBD1 (6 bases). The CDR3 covers 14 residues. The V end lost 3 bases, the J end lost 13 bases, and 22 bases lay between the germline ends. Germline lookup yields CDR1 DFQATT and CDR2 SNEGSKA (reference sequence). Here the CDR3 DNA reads TGCAGTGCTAGGTATCCCCAGGGGACCTACGGGCAGTACTTC. Translation gives CSARYPQGTYGQYF.

This clonotype was counted only a few times. This sequence joins TRBV4-3 and TRBJ2-1, with D perhaps TRBD1 (6 bases). Germline V gives CDR1 LGHNA, CDR2 YSLEER. The V gene lost 4 bases and the J gene lost 1 base, with 14 bases spanning the gap. This CDR3 contains 16 residues. CDR3 sequence: CASSRIWGRSYNEQFF. The CDR3 DNA is TGCGCCAGCAGCCGAATCTGGGGGCGTTCCTACAATGAGCAGTTCTTC.

The gene calls are TRBV28 and TRBJ1-6; D possibly corresponds to TRBD1 (5 bases). CDR1 and CDR2 (germline): MDHEN, SYDVKM. The CDR3 sequence is 15 residues long. Trimming pared 5 bases from V and 7 bases from J, leaving 15 bases between. CDR3 residues: CASSQTGLPNSPLHF. Written as DNA, the CDR3 is TGTGCCAGCAGTCAAACGGGACTCCCAAATTCACCCCTCCACTTT.

This clonotype has more than one count but fewer than ten. The CDR3 region has the DNA TGTGCCAGCATAGCGGGGCACACAGATACGCAGTATTTT. Protein sequence: CASIAGHTDTQYF. The chain has TRBV28 and TRBJ2-3; 8 bases line up with TRBD2. CDR3 length: 13 amino acids. The ends lost 7 bases at V and 2 bases at J; junction bases unmatched: 2. Germline values: CDR1 MDHEN, CDR2 SYDVKM.

V gene TRBV16 combines with J gene TRBJ2-3, with 8 bases fitting TRBD1. The ends lost 4 bases at V and 1 base at J; junction bases unmatched: 7. The CDR3 contains 16 residues. The germline V gene has CDR1 KGHSY and CDR2 FQNENV. The CDR3 protein is CASSLDRGRGTDTQYF. In DNA form, the CDR3 reads TGTGCCAGCAGCCTCGACAGGGGTCGTGGCACAGATACGCAGTATTTT.

The V gene is TRBV6-2 or TRBV6-3, the J gene TRBJ2-7; 10 bases are shared with TRBD2. With V trimmed by 6 bases and J by 3 bases, 14 bases remained unmatched. CDR1 and CDR2 (germline): MNHEY, SVGEGT. This CDR3 has 17 amino acids. The CDR3 spells CASSPPIGTSANYEQYF. CDR3 in DNA: TGTGCCAGCAGCCCCCCAATCGGGACTAGCGCCAACTACGAGCAGTACTTC.

The rearrangement joins TRBV7-2 to TRBJ2-7; the D gene is possibly TRBD1 (6 bases). V shed 6 bases and J shed 5 bases, with 11 bases lying between them. Germline loops: CDR1 SGHTA, CDR2 FQGNSA. The CDR3 is made up of 12 amino acids. The CDR3 DNA is TGTGCCAGCAGGAACAGGGTCGACGAGCAGTACTTC. Its protein is CASRNRVDEQYF.

This clonotype was detected many times. The gene calls are TRBV6-5 and TRBJ2-1; the D gene is possibly TRBD2 (7 bases). Per the germline V gene, CDR1 is MNHEY and CDR2 is SVGAGI. The CDR3 length is 15 residues. Trimming shortened V by 7 bases and J by 7 bases, and 20 bases separated the two germline ends. CDR3 DNA: TGTGCCAGCAAGGGGGGGGCAAGCCGGGGTAATGAGCAGTTCTTC. Protein product: CASKGGASRGNEQFF.

This chain links TRBV2 with TRBJ2-1; TRBD2 might be the D (5 bases). This CDR3 is 12 amino acids long. Trimming stripped 10 bases from V and 3 bases from J, with 10 bases between. The germline V gene encodes CDR1 SNHLY and CDR2 FYNNEI. For the CDR3, the DNA is TGTGCCATCCGAGGGTACTACAATGAGCAGTTCTTC. This translates into CAIRGYYNEQFF.

This chain links TRBV12-3 or TRBV12-4 with TRBJ1-2, with TRBD1 matching 7 bases. V lost 6 bases to trimming and J lost 8 bases; unmatched junction nucleotides: 9. The CDR3 runs 13 residues. The CDR3 sequence is CASSRGQAGGYTF. The CDR3 DNA reads TGTGCCAGCAGCCGCGGACAGGCGGGAGGCTACACCTTC.

The V and J genes are TRBV20-1 and TRBJ2-7, with a tentative D call TRBD2 (5 bases). Between the trimmed V and J ends, which lost 3 bases and 10 bases, there was a span of 19 bases. CDR1 and CDR2 from the germline V gene are DFQATT and SNEGSKA (reference sequence). The length of the CDR3 is 13 residues. Here the CDR3 reads CSASRHGVLTQYF. CDR3 DNA: TGCAGTGCTAGTCGGCACGGGGTCTTAACCCAGTACTTC.